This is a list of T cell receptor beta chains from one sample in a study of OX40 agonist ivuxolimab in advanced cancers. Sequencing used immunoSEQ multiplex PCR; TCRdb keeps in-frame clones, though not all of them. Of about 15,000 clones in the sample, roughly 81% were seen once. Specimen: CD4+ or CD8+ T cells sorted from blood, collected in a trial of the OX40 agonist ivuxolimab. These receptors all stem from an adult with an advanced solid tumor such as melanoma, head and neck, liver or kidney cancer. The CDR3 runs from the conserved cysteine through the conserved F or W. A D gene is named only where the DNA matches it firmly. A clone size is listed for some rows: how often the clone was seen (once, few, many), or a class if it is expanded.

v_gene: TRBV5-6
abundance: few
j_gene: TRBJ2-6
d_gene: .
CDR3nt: TGTGCCAGCAGCTCAGGGGTTTTGGGGGCCAACGTCCTGACTTTC
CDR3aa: CASSSGVLGANVLTF

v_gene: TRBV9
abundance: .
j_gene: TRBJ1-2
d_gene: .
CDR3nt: TGTGCCAGCAGCGCTCGGGGCTATGGCTACACCTTC
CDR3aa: CASSARGYGYTF

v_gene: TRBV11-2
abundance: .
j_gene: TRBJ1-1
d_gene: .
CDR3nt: TGTGCCAGCAGCGTTATAGCTACAGGGAACACTGAAGCTTTCTTT
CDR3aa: CASSVIATGNTEAFF

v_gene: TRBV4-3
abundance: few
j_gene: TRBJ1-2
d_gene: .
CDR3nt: TGCGCCAGCAGCCAATCAATGGGTAACTATGGCTACACCTTC
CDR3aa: CASSQSMGNYGYTF

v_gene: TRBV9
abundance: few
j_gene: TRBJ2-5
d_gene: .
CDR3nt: TGTGCCAGCAGCGCGGAGGGGGATGGAGAGACCCAGTACTTC
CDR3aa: CASSAEGDGETQYF

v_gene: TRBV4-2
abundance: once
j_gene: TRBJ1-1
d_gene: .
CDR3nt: TGTGCCAGCAGCCAAGATTATGAACAAAACACTGAAGCTTTCTTT
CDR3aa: CASSQDYEQNTEAFF

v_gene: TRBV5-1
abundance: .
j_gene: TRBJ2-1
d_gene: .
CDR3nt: TGCGCCAGCAGCTTAAATGGGGGTTACAATGAGCAGTTCTTC
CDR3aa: CASSLNGGYNEQFF

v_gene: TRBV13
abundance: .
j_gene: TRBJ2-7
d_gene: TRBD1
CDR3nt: TGTGCCAGCAGCTTGGGGCTGGACAGGGCCTACGAGCAGTACTTC
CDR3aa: CASSLGLDRAYEQYF

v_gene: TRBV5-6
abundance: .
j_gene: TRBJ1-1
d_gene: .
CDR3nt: TGTGCCAGCAGCTCGTCCTTCACTGAAGCTTTCTTT
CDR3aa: CASSSSFTEAFF

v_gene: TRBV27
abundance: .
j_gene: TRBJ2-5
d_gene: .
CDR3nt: TGTGCCAGCAGTTTAGTTGGGTATTCGGAGCAGTACTTC
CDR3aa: CASSLVGYSEQYF

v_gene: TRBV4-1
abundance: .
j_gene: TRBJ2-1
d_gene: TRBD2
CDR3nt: TGCGCCAGCAGCTTACCTGCTGGGACTAGTGCGGGTTACGAGCAGTTCTTC
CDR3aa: CASSLPAGTSAGYEQFF